The 23 T cell receptor beta chains listed next were all sequenced from one sample in a study of CD4 T cells in relation to SARS-CoV-2 and coronaviruses. Before the COVID-19 pandemic, during about 2010-2019, CD4+ T cells were taken from unexposed donors. Isolation of CD4+ T cells took place after roughly nine days in culture. Their recognized antigens are unknown. Libraries were prepared by immunoSEQ multiplex PCR; TCRdb keeps only in-frame clonotypes and omits some of them. The sample includes about 18,000 clones, 60% to 80% seen only once; the top ten take 25% to 30%. Sample: CD4+ T cells from PBMCs, cultured in vitro. The receptors stem from a human donor in good health.

This chain connects TRBV10-3 to TRBJ2-3; 7 bases line up with TRBD1. In germline, CDR1 is ENHRY, CDR2 SYGVKD. Losses at the gene ends were 4 bases for V and 5 bases for J; bases not matched to a gene: 6. The CDR3 spans 14 residues. The CDR3 bases are TGTGCCATCAGTGTTAGACAGGGACAAGATACGCAGTATTTT. As protein: CAISVRQGQDTQYF.

The CDR3 nucleotides read TGTGCCAGCAATCCGGGCGGGCAGGGGGCTGAAAAACTGTTTTTT. This encodes CASNPGGQGAEKLFF. The rearrangement joins TRBV7-2 to TRBJ1-4, with 8 nucleotides matching TRBD1. J was trimmed by 7 bases and V by 7 bases; bases with no gene match: 11. Germline assignment: CDR1 SGHTA and CDR2 FQGNSA. The CDR3 totals 15 residues.

The chain joins TRBV28 to TRBJ1-5; TRBD1 agrees at 9 bases. The CDR3 is made up of 17 amino acids. V dropped 6 bases and J dropped 11; count of bases not matched to a gene: 20. The germline V gene has CDR1 MDHEN and CDR2 SYDVKM. The CDR3 loop is CASSARTGTGIRQAQHF. The CDR3 DNA is TGTGCCAGCAGCGCCCGAACCGGGACAGGGATCCGACAGGCCCAGCATTTT.

The chain employs TRBV10-3 and TRBJ2-7; D remains unclear. V was shortened by 2 bases and J by 0 bases, with 11 bases between the two germline ends. CDR1 ENHRY and CDR2 SYGVKD come from the germline V gene. This CDR3 has 15 residues. This CDR3 is CAISELRVGSYEQYF. CDR3 coding DNA: TGTGCCATCAGTGAGCTCCGGGTCGGCTCCTACGAGCAGTACTTC.

J is TRBJ1-1 and V is TRBV2; D perhaps matches TRBD1 (5 bases). Germline CDR1 reads SNHLY; CDR2 reads FYNNEI. V lost 6 bases to trimming and J lost 1 base, with 18 bases between them. This CDR3 has 16 residues. The CDR3 sequence is CASSTQGKIRNTEAFF. CDR3 bases: TGTGCCAGCAGCACTCAGGGAAAGATAAGGAACACTGAAGCTTTCTTT.

The rearrangement joins TRBV27 to TRBJ1-2; the D is unclear. CDR1 and CDR2 from the germline V gene are MNHEY and SMNVEV (reference sequence). V was clipped by 0 bases and J by 8 bases, with 10 bases between them. CDR3 size: 13 residues. For the CDR3, the DNA is TGTGCCAGCAGTTTATCTACAGCGCAAGGCTACACCTTC. Protein product: CASSLSTAQGYTF.

V and J are TRBV6-2 or TRBV6-3 and TRBJ2-2, with D hard to call. Germline values: CDR1 MNHEY, CDR2 SVGEGT. V dropped 6 bases and J dropped 5 bases, with 13 bases sitting between them. The CDR3 sequence is 14 residues long. The chain's CDR3 is CASSSGSLTGELFF. CDR3 DNA: TGTGCCAGCAGCTCCGGGTCCTTAACCGGGGAGCTGTTTTTT.

The chain is built from TRBV6-5 and TRBJ2-1; D unresolved. CDR3 length: 15 amino acids. Germline CDR1 and CDR2: MNHEY and SVGAGI. V lost 8 bases to trimming and J lost 0 bases, with 14 bases between them. CDR3 residues: CASQTYQLSYNEQFF. The DNA of the CDR3 is TGTGCCAGCCAGACTTACCAACTCTCCTACAATGAGCAGTTCTTC.

J is TRBJ2-5 and V is TRBV6-5; possibly TRBD1 or TRBD2 for D (5 bases each). V lost 6 bases, J lost 2 bases, and 13 bases lay in between. The CDR3 totals 14 residues. CDR1 is MNHEY and CDR2 is SVGAGI in the germline V gene. The CDR3 reads CASRLGTGQETQYF. CDR3 sequence (DNA): TGTGCCAGCAGGCTCGGGACGGGACAAGAGACCCAGTACTTC.

This sequence joins TRBV7-9 and TRBJ2-7, with D maybe TRBD2 (6 bases). Germline lookup yields CDR1 SEHNR and CDR2 FQNEAQ (reference sequence). V was pared by 3 bases and J by 7 bases, with 10 bases between. This CDR3 is built from 12 residues. CDR3 DNA: TGTGCCAGCAGCTTTCGGAGGGAAGAGCAGTACTTC. This codes for CASSFRREEQYF. Based on the CDR3 plus reference TRBV7-9 and TRBJ2-7, the full variable domain is DTGVSQNPRHKITKRGQNVTFRCDPISEHNRLYWYRQTLGQGPEFLTYFQNEAQLEKSRLLSDRFSAERPKGSFSTLEIQRTEQGDSAMYLCASSFRREEQYFGPGTRLTVT.

J is TRBJ2-7 and V is TRBV30, with 9 bases aligning to TRBD1. Germline CDR1 and CDR2: GTSNPN and SVGIG (reference sequence). The length of the CDR3 is 14 residues. V lost 3 bases to trimming and J lost 2 bases; unmatched junction nucleotides: 5. The CDR3 region is CAWRRTGAPYEQYF. The CDR3, as DNA: TGTGCCTGGAGAAGGACAGGGGCCCCCTACGAGCAGTACTTC.

The rearrangement links TRBV19 to TRBJ1-5; 9 bases align to TRBD1. The CDR3 length is 15 residues. In germline, CDR1 is LNHDA, CDR2 SQIVND (reference sequence). The V gene end was trimmed by 11 bases and the J gene end by 3 bases; junction bases not matched to a gene: 11. CDR3 sequence reads: CASKEGTGYNQPQHF. Written as DNA, the CDR3 is TGTGCCTCGAAGGAAGGGACAGGGTACAATCAGCCCCAGCATTTT.

This chain uses TRBV19 with TRBJ2-1, with D hard to call. Germline V gene sequence: CDR1 LNHDA, CDR2 SQIVND (reference sequence). Trimming cost V 1 base and J 0 bases, with 10 bases left between them. The CDR3 spans 16 residues. The CDR3 spells CASSIGLFLSYNEQFF. The CDR3 coding sequence is TGTGCCAGTAGTATAGGTCTATTTCTCTCCTACAATGAGCAGTTCTTC.

This clone was seen a few times. The J gene is TRBJ1-2, the V gene TRBV3-1 (or the pseudogene TRBV3-2); D possibly corresponds to TRBD1 (6 bases). Germline loops: CDR1 LGHDT, CDR2 YNNKEL (reference sequence). The CDR3 consists of 13 residues. V gave up 0 bases and J gave up 7 bases, with 9 bases separating them. The CDR3 here is CASSQEGASGYTF. DNA of the CDR3: TGTGCCAGCAGCCAAGAGGGGGCTAGTGGCTACACCTTC.

This chain uses TRBV3-1 (or the pseudogene TRBV3-2) with TRBJ1-5; the match to TRBD1 covers 8 bases. V shed 2 bases and J 5 bases; nucleotides not matched to a gene: 2. The germline V gene encodes CDR1 LGHDT and CDR2 YNNKEL (reference sequence). The CDR3 covers 14 residues. The CDR3 spells CASSQQGADQPQHF. DNA of the CDR3: TGTGCCAGCAGCCAACAGGGGGCAGATCAGCCCCAGCATTTT.

The rearrangement uses TRBV27 and TRBJ2-5, with D hard to call. The germline V and J ends were trimmed by 3 bases and 0 bases, with 5 bases remaining between them. The CDR3 consists of 13 residues. Per germline, CDR1 MNHEY and CDR2 SMNVEV (reference sequence). Written as DNA, the CDR3 is TGTGCCAGCAGTTTCGGCTACCAAGAGACCCAGTACTTC. The encoded protein is CASSFGYQETQYF.

This clone was counted only a few times. The V gene is TRBV7-2, the J gene TRBJ1-1, with D tentatively TRBD1 (5 bases). Germline CDR1 and CDR2: SGHTA and FQGNSA. V was clipped by 2 bases and J by 8 bases, with 15 bases between them. The CDR3 loop spans 14 amino acids. CDR3 residues: CASSLRAARGEAFF. CDR3 in DNA: TGTGCCAGCAGCTTAAGGGCAGCAAGGGGAGAAGCTTTCTTT.

The chain joins TRBV10-1 to TRBJ2-1; 8 bases line up with TRBD1. Per the germline V gene, CDR1 is WNHNN and CDR2 is SYGVQD (reference sequence). The CDR3 has 18 residues. V trimming: 0 bases; J trimming: 9 bases; junction bases outside the gene matches: 16. The CDR3 DNA reads TGCGCCAGCAGTGAGTCGAGGCTCATCAGGGGGCGCAACGGTGAGCAGTTCTTC. Protein product: CASSESRLIRGRNGEQFF.

The V gene is TRBV7-8, the J gene TRBJ1-2, with a weak D call TRBD1 (6 bases). This CDR3 has 16 residues. The germline V and J ends were trimmed by 5 bases and 0 bases, with 16 bases remaining between them. CDR1 and CDR2 from the germline V gene are SGHVS and FQNEAQ. In nucleotides, the CDR3 is TGTGCCAGCAGCCCGAGTGGAGGGGGAGCTAACTATGGCTACACCTTC. Amino acids: CASSPSGGGANYGYTF.

This chain connects TRBV9 to TRBJ2-1; a possible D gene is TRBD2 (5 bases). The CDR3 loop spans 13 amino acids. Germline loops: CDR1 SGDLS, CDR2 YYNGEE. V lost 2 bases, J lost 10 bases, and 13 bases lay in between. The CDR3, as DNA: TGTGCCAGCAGCGTTTTGGCGGGCACCGAGCAGTTCTTC. As protein: CASSVLAGTEQFF.

V and J are TRBV7-2 and TRBJ2-3, with 8 bases matching TRBD2. The CDR3 extends over 15 amino acids. V was pared by 4 bases and J by 1 base, with 4 bases of the junction left unmatched. CDR1 is SGHTA and CDR2 is FQGNSA in the germline V gene. The chain's CDR3 is CASSSGTRGTDTQYF. CDR3 bases: TGTGCCAGCAGCTCAGGGACTAGAGGCACAGATACGCAGTATTTT.

This chain connects TRBV6-5 to TRBJ1-1, with D possibly being TRBD1 (5 bases). The germline V and J ends were trimmed by 7 bases and 2 bases, with 17 bases remaining between them. Germline V gives CDR1 MNHEY, CDR2 SVGAGI. The CDR3 consists of 15 residues. In DNA form, the CDR3 reads TGTGCCAGCACGACCAGAGGGGTAATCAACACTGAAGCTTTCTTT. Protein sequence: CASTTRGVINTEAFF.

The chain joins TRBV11-2 to TRBJ1-3; the D gene is possibly TRBD1 (6 bases). This CDR3 has 15 amino acids. Trimming stripped 2 bases from V and 2 bases from J, with 10 bases between. Germline-derived CDR1 and CDR2 are SGHAT and FQNNGV. CDR3 sequence: CASSLSQGTGNTIYF. The CDR3 nucleotides are TGTGCCAGCAGCTTAAGTCAGGGGACTGGAAACACCATATATTTT.